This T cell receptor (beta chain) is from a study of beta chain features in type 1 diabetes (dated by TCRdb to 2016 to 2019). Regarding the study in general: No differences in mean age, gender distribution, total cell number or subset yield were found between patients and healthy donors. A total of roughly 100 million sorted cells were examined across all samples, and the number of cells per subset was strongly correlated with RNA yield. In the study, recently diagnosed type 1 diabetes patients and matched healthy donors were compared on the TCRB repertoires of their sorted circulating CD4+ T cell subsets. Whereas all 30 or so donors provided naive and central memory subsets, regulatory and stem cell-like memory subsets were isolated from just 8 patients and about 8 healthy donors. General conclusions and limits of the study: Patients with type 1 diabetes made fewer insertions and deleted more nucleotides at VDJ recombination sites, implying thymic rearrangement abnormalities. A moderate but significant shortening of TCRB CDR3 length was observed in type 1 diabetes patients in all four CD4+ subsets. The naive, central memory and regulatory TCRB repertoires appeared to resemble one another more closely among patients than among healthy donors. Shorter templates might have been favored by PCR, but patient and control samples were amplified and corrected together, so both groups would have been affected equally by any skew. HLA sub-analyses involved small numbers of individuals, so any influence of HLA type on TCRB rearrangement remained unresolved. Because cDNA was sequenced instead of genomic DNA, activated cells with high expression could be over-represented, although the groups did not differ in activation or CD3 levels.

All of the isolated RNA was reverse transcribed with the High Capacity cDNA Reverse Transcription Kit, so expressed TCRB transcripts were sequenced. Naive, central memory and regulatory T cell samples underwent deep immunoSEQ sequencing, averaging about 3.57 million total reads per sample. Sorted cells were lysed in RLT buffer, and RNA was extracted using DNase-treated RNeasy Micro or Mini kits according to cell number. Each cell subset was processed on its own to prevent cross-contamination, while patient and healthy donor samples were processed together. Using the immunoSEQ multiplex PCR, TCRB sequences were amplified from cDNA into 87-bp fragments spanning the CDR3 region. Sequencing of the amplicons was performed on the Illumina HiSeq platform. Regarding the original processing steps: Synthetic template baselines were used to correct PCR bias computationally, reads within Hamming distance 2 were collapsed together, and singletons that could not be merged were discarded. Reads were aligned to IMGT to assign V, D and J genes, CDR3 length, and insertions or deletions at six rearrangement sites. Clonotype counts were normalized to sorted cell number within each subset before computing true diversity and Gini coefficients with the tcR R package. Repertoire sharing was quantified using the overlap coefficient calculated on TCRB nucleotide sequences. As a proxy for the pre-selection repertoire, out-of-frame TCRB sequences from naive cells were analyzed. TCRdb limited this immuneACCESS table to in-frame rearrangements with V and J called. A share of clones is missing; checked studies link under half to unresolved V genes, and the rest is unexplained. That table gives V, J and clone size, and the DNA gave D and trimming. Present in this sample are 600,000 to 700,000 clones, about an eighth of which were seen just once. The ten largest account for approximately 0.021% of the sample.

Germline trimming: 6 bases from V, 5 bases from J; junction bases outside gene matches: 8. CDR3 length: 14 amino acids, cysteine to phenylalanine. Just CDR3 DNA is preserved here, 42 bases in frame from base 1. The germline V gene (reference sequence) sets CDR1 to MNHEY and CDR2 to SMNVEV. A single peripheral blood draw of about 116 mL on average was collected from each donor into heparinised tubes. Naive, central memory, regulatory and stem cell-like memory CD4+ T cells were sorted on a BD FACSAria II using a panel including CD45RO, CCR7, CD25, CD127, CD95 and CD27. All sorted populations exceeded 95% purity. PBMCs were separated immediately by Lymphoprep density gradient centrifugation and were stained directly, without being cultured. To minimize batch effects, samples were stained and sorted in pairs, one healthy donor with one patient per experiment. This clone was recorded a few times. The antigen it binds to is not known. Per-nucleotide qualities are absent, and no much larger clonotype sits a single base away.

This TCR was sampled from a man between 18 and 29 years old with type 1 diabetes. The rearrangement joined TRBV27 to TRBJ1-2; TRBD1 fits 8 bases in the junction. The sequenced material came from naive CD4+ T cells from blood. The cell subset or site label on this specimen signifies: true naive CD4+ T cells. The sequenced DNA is TGTGCCAGCAGGGGCGCAGGGGGCGGGTATGGCTACACCTTC. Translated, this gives CASRGAGGGYGYTF.